This T cell receptor beta chain emerged from a study of T cell repertoires in ileal Crohn's disease. About the research overall: Operated complications were stricturing disease (roughly 60%) and penetrating disease (approximately 39%).

Overall study results and limits: Compared with non-smokers, active smokers at surgery showed more clonal expansions. All patients with clonality above 26.8% had endoscopic recurrence.

Only in-frame clones appear in the TCRdb table, and some are missing; sequencing was by immunoSEQ multiplex PCR. The sample lists some 6,200 clones, more than 65% occurring once. CDR3 size: 14 residues. CDR1 SGDLS and CDR2 YYNGEE come from the germline V gene. The junction had 6 bases not matched to a gene; V was cut back by 4 bases and J by 2 bases. Worth noting for this clone: No antigen is known for it.

The chain uses TRBV9 and TRBJ2-7, with 7 bases that match TRBD1. Sequenced: ileal tissue. This clonotype was sampled from an adult with Crohn's disease. CDR3 sequence (DNA): TGTGCCAGCAGCCGGGACAGTCTGACCTACGAGCAGTACTTC. The encoded protein is CASSRDSLTYEQYF.